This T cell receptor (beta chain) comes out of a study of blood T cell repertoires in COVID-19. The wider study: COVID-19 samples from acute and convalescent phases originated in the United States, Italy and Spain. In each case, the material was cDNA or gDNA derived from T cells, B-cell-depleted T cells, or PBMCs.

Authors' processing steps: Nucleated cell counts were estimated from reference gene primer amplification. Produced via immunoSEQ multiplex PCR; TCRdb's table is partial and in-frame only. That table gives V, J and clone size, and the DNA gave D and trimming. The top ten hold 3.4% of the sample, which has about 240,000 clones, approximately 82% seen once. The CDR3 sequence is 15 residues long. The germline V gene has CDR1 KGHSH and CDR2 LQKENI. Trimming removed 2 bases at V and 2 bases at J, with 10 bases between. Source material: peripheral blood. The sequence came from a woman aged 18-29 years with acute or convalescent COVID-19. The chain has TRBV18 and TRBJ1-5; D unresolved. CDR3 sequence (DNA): TGTGCCAGCTCACCAAGCGAGGGAGGCAATCAGCCCCAGCATTTT. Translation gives CASSPSEGGNQPQHF.